The 15 T cell receptor beta chains reported below all come from one sample, sequenced in a study of Graves' ophthalmopathy and Graves' hyperthyroidism. Scientists amplified the TCR beta CDR3 regions from RNA transcripts. Following a first-round RT-PCR that used HTBI primers, a second-round multiplex PCR was carried out. MiXCR, run by TCRdb on the multiplex PCR reads, gives a single entry per CDR3 protein. This table holds about 1.1 million distinct CDR3 sequences, about two fifths found once. The sequencing input was peripheral blood or thyroid tissue (not recorded which). Receptors were obtained from an adult man with Graves' hyperthyroidism.

CDR3 coding DNA: TGTGCCATCAGCCCGGACAGGGGATACGAGCAGTACTTC. It yields the protein CAISPDRGYEQYF. The V and J genes are TRBV10-3 and TRBJ2-7, with 9 bases aligning to TRBD1. V lost 6 bases, J lost 4 bases, and 4 bases stayed unmatched. Looked up from germline, CDR1 is ENHRY and CDR2 is SYGVKD. The CDR3 has 13 residues.

This chain joins TRBV7-9 and TRBJ1-4; unclear D gene. The CDR3 has 13 residues. The germline V and J ends were trimmed by 0 bases and 5 bases, with 4 bases remaining between them. CDR1 and CDR2 (germline): SEHNR, FQNEAQ (reference sequence). The CDR3 loop is CASSLADNEKLFF. In DNA form, the CDR3 reads TGTGCCAGCAGCTTAGCGGACAATGAAAAACTGTTTTTT.

In this sample, this clonotype turned up many times. The J gene is TRBJ1-1, the V gene TRBV5-1, with TRBD1 identical over 7 bases. J lost 1 base, V lost 7 bases, and 7 bases had no gene match. The germline CDR1 and CDR2 sequences are SGHRS and YFSETQ. This CDR3 is 14 amino acids long. The CDR3 nucleotides are TGCGCCAGCGGCTACAGGGGAGCGAACACTGAAGCTTTCTTT. It specifies CASGYRGANTEAFF. Combining the CDR3 with reference TRBV5-1 and TRBJ1-1 gives the whole variable domain KAGVTQTPRYLIKTRGQQVTLSCSPISGHRSVSWYQQTPGQGLQFLFEYFSETQRNKGNFPGRFSGRQFSNSRSEMNVSTLELGDSALYLCASGYRGANTEAFFGQGTRLTVV.

This clonotype was seen many times. The chain has TRBV20-1 and TRBJ1-4; TRBD1 agrees at 8 bases. The trim removed 1 base at V and 8 bases at J, leaving 6 bases unmatched. CDR3 length: 14 amino acids. Germline V gene data show CDR1 as DFQATT and CDR2 as SNEGSKA (reference sequence). The CDR3 nucleotides are TGCAGTGCTAGAGCGGAATACAGGGGGGAAAAACTGTTTTTT. The encoded protein is CSARAEYRGEKLFF.

The chain carries TRBV5-1 and TRBJ2-5; D unresolved. The germline V and J ends were trimmed by 0 bases and 3 bases, with 9 bases remaining between them. CDR1 and CDR2 from the germline V gene are SGHRS and YFSETQ. CDR3 length equals 14 residues. CDR3: CASSLEGIEETQYF. CDR3 nucleotide sequence: TGCGCCAGCAGCTTGGAAGGGATTGAAGAGACCCAGTACTTC.

This chain uses TRBV12-3 or TRBV12-4 with TRBJ2-7; D may correspond to TRBD1 or TRBD2 (5 bases each). This CDR3 has 14 residues. V shed 6 bases and J shed 2 bases, with 14 bases lying between them. CDR3 protein: CASRHRDPTYEQYF. CDR3 in DNA: TGTGCCAGCAGACACCGGGACCCGACCTACGAGCAGTACTTC.

V and J are TRBV29-1 and TRBJ2-5; D uncertain. V was clipped by 1 base and J by 4 bases, with 7 bases between them. The CDR3 consists of 12 residues. Germline lookup yields CDR1 SQVTM and CDR2 ANQGSEA. The CDR3 coding sequence is TGCAGCGTTGAAGGGGAAATAGAGACCCAGTACTTC. It yields the protein CSVEGEIETQYF.

This clonotype was counted at least ten times. This chain connects TRBV10-1 to TRBJ1-1; D is ambiguous. V was pared by 3 bases and J by 3 bases, with 8 bases between. There are 13 residues in the CDR3. The germline CDR1 and CDR2 sequences are WNHNN and SYGVQD (reference sequence). The CDR3 sequence is CASSDRGHTEAFF. The CDR3 DNA sequence: TGCGCCAGCAGTGACCGTGGGCACACTGAAGCTTTCTTT.

V and J are TRBV7-2 and TRBJ1-5; 9 nucleotides agree with TRBD1. This CDR3 is 17 amino acids long. Trimming took 3 bases from V and 9 from J; bases not matched to a gene: 15. Looked up from germline, CDR1 is SGHTA and CDR2 is FQGNSA. CDR3 protein: CASSFKGGQGPGWPQHF. The CDR3 coding sequence is TGTGCCAGCAGCTTCAAGGGCGGACAGGGGCCTGGATGGCCCCAGCATTTT.

With respect to this clonotype: A read error may account for a junction end that differs from germline. In DNA form, the CDR3 reads TGCAGCGTCGAAGGAAGGGGCCACTCCTACGAGCAGTACTTC. This encodes CSVEGRGHSYEQYF. V and J are TRBV29-1 and TRBJ2-7; D might be TRBD1 (5 bases). Germline V gene sequence: CDR1 SQVTM, CDR2 ANQGSEA. The CDR3 contains 14 residues.

This clonotype was counted ten times or more. This chain connects TRBV20-1 to TRBJ1-2; 8 positions agree with TRBD1. Germline V CDR1 and CDR2: DFQATT, SNEGSKA (reference sequence). Trimming removed 6 bases from V and 0 bases from J; junction bases left unmatched: 3. The CDR3 extends over 13 amino acids. The CDR3 reads CSAGTGPNYGYTF. CDR3 coding DNA: TGCAGTGCAGGGACAGGACCTAACTATGGCTACACCTTC.

This clonotype was found a few times. The chain links TRBV7-2 to TRBJ2-6; D possibly corresponds to TRBD2 (6 bases). The V end was cut by 1 base, the J end by 13 bases, with 20 bases between. CDR1 is SGHTA, CDR2 FQGNSA, per germline. The CDR3 runs 16 residues. CDR3 in amino acids: CASSLGGYTGEEVLTF. CDR3 nucleotide sequence: TGTGCCAGCAGCTTAGGCGGCTACACCGGGGAGGAGGTCCTGACTTTC.

This clonotype was detected many times. V usage is TRBV25-1 and J usage is TRBJ2-5, with 8 bases lining up with TRBD2. This CDR3 is 14 amino acids long. V lost 4 bases, J lost 3 bases, and 4 bases stayed unmatched. CDR1 is MGHDK and CDR2 is SYGVNS in the germline V gene. CDR3 region: CASSAEAGEETQYF. Written as DNA, the CDR3 is TGTGCCAGCAGTGCCGAAGCGGGAGAAGAGACCCAGTACTTC.

This clonotype was detected once. The rearrangement joins TRBV25-1 to TRBJ2-6; D not certain. CDR1 is MGHDK, CDR2 SYGVNS, per germline. This CDR3 region has 15 residues. Trimming took 3 bases from V and 3 from J, leaving 9 bases between them. CDR3 in DNA: TGTGCCAGCAGTGACCCTGAATTTGGGGCCAACGTCCTGACTTTC. Translation gives CASSDPEFGANVLTF.

This rearrangement joins TRBV27 to TRBJ2-5; D is unclear. Germline V gene data show CDR1 as MNHEY and CDR2 as SMNVEV (reference sequence). The germline V and J ends were trimmed by 7 bases and 5 bases, with 14 bases remaining between them. This CDR3 is built from 13 residues. The CDR3 DNA is TGTGCCAGCAACTCTCATGTCGGGGAGACCCAGTACTTC. Amino acids: CASNSHVGETQYF.